These 7 T cell receptor beta chains were sequenced from one sample in a study of memory CD4+ T cells and cytomegalovirus serostatus. Libraries were prepared by immunoSEQ multiplex PCR; TCRdb keeps only in-frame clonotypes and omits some of them. The sample yields about 67,000 clones, about 78% seen once. The sort gate was single viable CD3+CD4+CD8-CD45RO+ cells for memory CD4+ T cells. Sequenced: memory CD4+ T cells from blood. Every receptor here comes from an adult in good health and CMV-seropositive.

The CDR3 loop is CASSVSGTVNTQYF. The CDR3 nucleotides are TGTGCCAGCAGTGTTAGCGGGACTGTAAATACGCAGTATTTT. V usage is TRBV2 and J usage is TRBJ2-3, with 8 nucleotides matching TRBD2. The length of the CDR3 is 14 residues. V shed 4 bases, J shed 7 bases, and the junction held 7 bases outside the gene matches. Germline CDR1 is SNHLY and CDR2 is FYNNEI.

The V and J genes are TRBV28 and TRBJ1-5, with 8 bases fitting TRBD1. Germline V gene lookup returns CDR1 MDHEN and CDR2 SYDVKM. The ends lost 10 bases at V and 5 bases at J; junction bases unmatched: 13. This CDR3 contains 15 residues. The CDR3 DNA sequence: TGTGCCACGACCCCGGACAGGGCCATCGATCAGCCCCAGCATTTT. It codes for CATTPDRAIDQPQHF.

The chain has TRBV5-1 and TRBJ2-3; possible D gene TRBD2, 5 bases. Germline V gives CDR1 SGHRS, CDR2 YFSETQ. The germline V and J ends were trimmed by 4 bases and 4 bases, with 13 bases remaining between them. The CDR3 is made up of 14 amino acids. The CDR3 DNA is TGCGCCAGCAGCATCGGAACTAGAGCAGATACGCAGTATTTT. Translating it yields CASSIGTRADTQYF.

The rearrangement uses TRBV7-9 and TRBJ1-2; 8 nucleotides align to TRBD1. The V gene's germline CDR1 is SEHNR and CDR2 FQNEAQ (reference sequence). The CDR3 spans 16 residues. V lost 6 bases, J lost 4 bases, and 13 bases stayed unmatched. CDR3 in amino acids: CASSTFQGARGYGYTF. CDR3 in DNA: TGTGCCAGCAGTACATTCCAGGGGGCGCGAGGCTATGGCTACACCTTC.

In DNA form, the CDR3 reads TGTGCCAGCAGTTTTTCGGGGGACGGAAAGACCCAGTACTTC. Its translation: CASSFSGDGKTQYF. The genes are TRBV27 and TRBJ2-5; the D gene is possibly TRBD2 (6 bases). V was pared by 3 bases and J by 6 bases, with 14 bases between. Germline V CDR1 and CDR2: MNHEY, SMNVEV (reference sequence). This CDR3 has 14 amino acids.

CDR3 nucleotide sequence: TGTGCCAGCAGTTTTGGAGGGGTTGCAGGAAACACCATATATTTT. This sequence encodes CASSFGGVAGNTIYF. This chain connects TRBV28 to TRBJ1-3; tentatively, D is TRBD1 (5 bases). The germline V gene encodes CDR1 MDHEN and CDR2 SYDVKM. The CDR3 loop spans 15 amino acids. The V and J ends lost 3 bases and 4 bases respectively, with 13 bases between them.

Here the CDR3 DNA reads TGTGCCAGCAGCCCCGAGGGACAGGGTAATCAGCCCCAGCATTTT. This codes for CASSPEGQGNQPQHF. The J gene is TRBJ1-5, the V gene TRBV5-4; 9 positions agree with TRBD1. V shed 4 bases and J 4 bases; nucleotides not matched to a gene: 6. The CDR3 length is 15 residues. CDR1 and CDR2 (germline): SGHNT, YYREEE (reference sequence).